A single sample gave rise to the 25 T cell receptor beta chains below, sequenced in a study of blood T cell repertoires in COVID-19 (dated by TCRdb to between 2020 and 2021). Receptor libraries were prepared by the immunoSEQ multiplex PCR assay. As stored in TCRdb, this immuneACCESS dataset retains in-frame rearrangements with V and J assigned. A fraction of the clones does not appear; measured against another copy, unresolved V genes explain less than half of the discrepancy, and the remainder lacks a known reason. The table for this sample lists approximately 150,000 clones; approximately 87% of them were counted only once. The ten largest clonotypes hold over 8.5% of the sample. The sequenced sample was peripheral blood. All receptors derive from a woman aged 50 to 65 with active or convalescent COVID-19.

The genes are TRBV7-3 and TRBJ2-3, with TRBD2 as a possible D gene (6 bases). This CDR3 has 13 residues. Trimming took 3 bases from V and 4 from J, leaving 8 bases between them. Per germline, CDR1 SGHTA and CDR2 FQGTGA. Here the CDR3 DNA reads TGTGCCAGCAGCTTCGGAGGGCCAGATACGCAGTATTTT. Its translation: CASSFGGPDTQYF.

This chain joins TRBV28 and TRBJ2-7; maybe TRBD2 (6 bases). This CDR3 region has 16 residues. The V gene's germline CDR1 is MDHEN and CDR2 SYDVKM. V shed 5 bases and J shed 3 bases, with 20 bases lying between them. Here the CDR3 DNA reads TGTGCCAGCAGTCATACTTATCTGGCGGGATACTACGAGCAGTACTTC. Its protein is CASSHTYLAGYYEQYF.

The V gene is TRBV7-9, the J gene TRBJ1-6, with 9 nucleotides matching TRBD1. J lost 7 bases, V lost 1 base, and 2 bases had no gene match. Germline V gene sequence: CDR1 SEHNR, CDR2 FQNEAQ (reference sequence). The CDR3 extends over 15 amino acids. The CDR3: CASSLGTGANSPLHF. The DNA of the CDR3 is TGTGCCAGCAGCTTAGGGACAGGGGCAAATTCACCCCTCCACTTT. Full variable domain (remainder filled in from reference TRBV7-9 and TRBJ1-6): DTGVSQNPRHKITKRGQNVTFRCDPISEHNRLYWYRQTLGQGPEFLTYFQNEAQLEKSRLLSDRFSAERPKGSFSTLEIQRTEQGDSAMYLCASSLGTGANSPLHFGNGTRLTVT.

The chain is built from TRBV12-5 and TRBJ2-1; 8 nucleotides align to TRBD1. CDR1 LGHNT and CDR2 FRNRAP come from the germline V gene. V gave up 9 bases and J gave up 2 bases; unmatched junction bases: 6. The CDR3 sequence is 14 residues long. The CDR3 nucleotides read TGTGCTAGCGCTCCGGGACAGGCCTACAATGAGCAGTTCTTC. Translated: CASAPGQAYNEQFF. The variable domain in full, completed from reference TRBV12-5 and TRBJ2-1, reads DARVTQTPRHKVTEMGQEVTMRCQPILGHNTVFWYRQTMMQGLELLAYFRNRAPLDDSGMPKDRFSAEMPDATLATLKIQPSEPRDSAVYFCASAPGQAYNEQFFGPGTRLTVL.

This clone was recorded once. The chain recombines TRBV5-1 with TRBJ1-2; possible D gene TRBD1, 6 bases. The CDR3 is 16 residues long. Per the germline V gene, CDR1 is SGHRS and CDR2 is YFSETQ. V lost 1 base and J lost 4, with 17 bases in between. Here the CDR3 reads CASSLISQGVSYGYTF. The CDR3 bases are TGCGCCAGCAGCTTGATTTCACAGGGTGTATCCTATGGCTACACCTTC.

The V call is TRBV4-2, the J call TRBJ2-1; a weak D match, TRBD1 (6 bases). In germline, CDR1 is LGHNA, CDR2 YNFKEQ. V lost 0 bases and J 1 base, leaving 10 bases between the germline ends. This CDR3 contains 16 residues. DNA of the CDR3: TGTGCCAGCAGCCAAGAGGCAGGACAGTCCTACAATGAGCAGTTCTTC. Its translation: CASSQEAGQSYNEQFF.

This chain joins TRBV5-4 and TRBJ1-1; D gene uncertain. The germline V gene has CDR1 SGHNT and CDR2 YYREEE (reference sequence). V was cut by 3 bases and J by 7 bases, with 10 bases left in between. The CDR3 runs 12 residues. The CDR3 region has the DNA TGTGCCAGCAGCTCCAGCGGACTTGAAGCTTTCTTT. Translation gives CASSSSGLEAFF.

This CDR3 is CASSLGFGTGGIETQYF. DNA for the CDR3: TGTGCCAGCAGCTTGGGTTTCGGGACAGGGGGGATAGAGACCCAGTACTTC. This sequence joins TRBV7-3 and TRBJ2-5; TRBD1 agrees at 11 bases. The CDR3 runs to 17 residues. Losses at the gene ends were 3 bases for V and 4 bases for J; bases not matched to a gene: 10. Germline lookup yields CDR1 SGHTA and CDR2 FQGTGA.

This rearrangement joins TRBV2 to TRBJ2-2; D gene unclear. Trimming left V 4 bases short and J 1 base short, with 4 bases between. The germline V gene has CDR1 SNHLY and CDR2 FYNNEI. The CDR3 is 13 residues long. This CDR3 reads CASSGENTGELFF. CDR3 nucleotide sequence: TGTGCCAGCAGTGGAGAGAACACCGGGGAGCTGTTTTTT.

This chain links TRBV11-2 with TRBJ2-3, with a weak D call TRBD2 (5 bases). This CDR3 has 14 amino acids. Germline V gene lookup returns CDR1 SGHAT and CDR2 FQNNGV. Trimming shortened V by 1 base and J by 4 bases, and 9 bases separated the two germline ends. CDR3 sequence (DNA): TGTGCCAGCAGCTTAGTCGGGATGGCAGATACGCAGTATTTT. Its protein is CASSLVGMADTQYF.

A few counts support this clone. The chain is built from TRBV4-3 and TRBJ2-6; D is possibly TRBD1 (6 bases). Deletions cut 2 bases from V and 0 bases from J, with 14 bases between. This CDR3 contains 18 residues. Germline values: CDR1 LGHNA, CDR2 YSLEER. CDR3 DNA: TGCGCCAGCAGCCAACACCTAGGACAGAGCTCTGGGGCCAACGTCCTGACTTTC. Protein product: CASSQHLGQSSGANVLTF.

DNA of the CDR3: TGTGCCAGCAGTTTAGCGGGCAGTGCCACTGAAGCTTTCTTT. Protein: CASSLAGSATEAFF. This rearrangement joins TRBV28 to TRBJ1-1; D is uncertain. Per the germline V gene, CDR1 is MDHEN and CDR2 is SYDVKM. Trimming cost V 2 bases and J 4 bases, with 11 bases left between them. This CDR3 has 14 residues.

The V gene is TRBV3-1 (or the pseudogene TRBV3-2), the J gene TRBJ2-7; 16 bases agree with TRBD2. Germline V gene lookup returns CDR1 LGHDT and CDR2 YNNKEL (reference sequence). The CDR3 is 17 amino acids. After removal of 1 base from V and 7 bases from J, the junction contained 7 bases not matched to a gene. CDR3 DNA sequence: TGTGCCAGCAGCCAAGGACGCCCGGGACTAGCGGGAGGGGAGCAGTACTTC. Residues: CASSQGRPGLAGGEQYF.

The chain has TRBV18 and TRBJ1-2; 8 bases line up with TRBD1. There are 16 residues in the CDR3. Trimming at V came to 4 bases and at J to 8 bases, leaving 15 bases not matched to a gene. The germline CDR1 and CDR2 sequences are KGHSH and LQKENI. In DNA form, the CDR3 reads TGTGCCAGCTCACTAGATTCCGGGACAGGATCCGGCGGCTACACCTTC. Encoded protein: CASSLDSGTGSGGYTF.

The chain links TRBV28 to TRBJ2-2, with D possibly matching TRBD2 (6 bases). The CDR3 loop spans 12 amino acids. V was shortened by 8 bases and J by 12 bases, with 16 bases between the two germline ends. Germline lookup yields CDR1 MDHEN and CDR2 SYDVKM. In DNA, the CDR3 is TGTGCCAGCCGTTCCCCCGGGGGTCAGCTGTTTTTT. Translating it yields CASRSPGGQLFF.

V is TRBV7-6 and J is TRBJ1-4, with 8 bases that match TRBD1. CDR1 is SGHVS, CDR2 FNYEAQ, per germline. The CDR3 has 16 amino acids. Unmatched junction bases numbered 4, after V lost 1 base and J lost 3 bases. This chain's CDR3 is CASSLGHRGSNEKLFF. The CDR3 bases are TGTGCCAGCAGCTTAGGCCACAGGGGGTCTAATGAAAAACTGTTTTTT.

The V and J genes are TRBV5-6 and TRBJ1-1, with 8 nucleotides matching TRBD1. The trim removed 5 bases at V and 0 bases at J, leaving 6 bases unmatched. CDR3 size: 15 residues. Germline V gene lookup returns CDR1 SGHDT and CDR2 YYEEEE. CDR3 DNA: TGTGCCAGCAGATTACGGACAGGGATGAACACTGAAGCTTTCTTT. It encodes CASRLRTGMNTEAFF.

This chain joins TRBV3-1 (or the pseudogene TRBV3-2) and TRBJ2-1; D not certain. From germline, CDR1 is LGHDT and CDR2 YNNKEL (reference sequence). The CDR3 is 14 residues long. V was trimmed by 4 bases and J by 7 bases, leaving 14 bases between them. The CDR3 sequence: CASSLMGVLNEQFF. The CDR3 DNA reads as TGTGCCAGCAGCCTTATGGGCGTTCTTAATGAGCAGTTCTTC.

CDR3 coding DNA: TGTGCCAGCACTAATCGGACGGGGAGGGACTACGAGCAGTACTTC. Translating it yields CASTNRTGRDYEQYF. This chain joins TRBV14 and TRBJ2-7; 7 bases are shared with TRBD2. The CDR3 runs to 15 residues. Per germline, CDR1 SGHDN and CDR2 FVKESK. Trimming at V came to 7 bases and at J to 3 bases, leaving 12 bases not matched to a gene.

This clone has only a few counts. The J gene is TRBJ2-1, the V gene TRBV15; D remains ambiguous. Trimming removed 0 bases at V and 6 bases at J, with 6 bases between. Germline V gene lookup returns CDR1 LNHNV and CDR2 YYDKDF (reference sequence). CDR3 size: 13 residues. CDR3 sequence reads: CATSRDRGNEQFF. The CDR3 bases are TGTGCCACCAGCAGAGATCGAGGCAATGAGCAGTTCTTC. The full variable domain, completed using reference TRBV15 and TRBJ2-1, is DAMVIQNPRYQVTQFGKPVTLSCSQTLNHNVMYWYQQKSSQAPKLLFHYYDKDFNNEADTPDNFQSRRPNTSFCFLDIRSPGLGDTAMYLCATSRDRGNEQFFGPGTRLTVL.

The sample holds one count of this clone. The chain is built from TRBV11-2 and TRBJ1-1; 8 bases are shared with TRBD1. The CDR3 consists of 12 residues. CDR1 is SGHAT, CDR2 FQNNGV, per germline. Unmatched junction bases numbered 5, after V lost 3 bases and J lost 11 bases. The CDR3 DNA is TGTGCCAGCAGCTTCCAGGGGGCGCGGGCTTTCTTT. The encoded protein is CASSFQGARAFF.

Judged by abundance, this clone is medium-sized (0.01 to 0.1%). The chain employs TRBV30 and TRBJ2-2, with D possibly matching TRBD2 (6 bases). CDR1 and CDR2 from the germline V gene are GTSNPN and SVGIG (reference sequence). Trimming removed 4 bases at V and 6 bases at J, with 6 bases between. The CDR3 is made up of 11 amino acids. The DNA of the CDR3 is TGTGCCTGGACGGGAGCCGGGGAGCTGTTTTTT. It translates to CAWTGAGELFF. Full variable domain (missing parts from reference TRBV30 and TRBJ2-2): SQTIHQWPATLVQPVGSPLSLECTVEGTSNPNLYWYRQAAGRGLQLLFYSVGIGQISSEVPQNLSASRPQDRQFILSSKKLLLSDSGFYLCAWTGAGELFFGEGSRLTVL.

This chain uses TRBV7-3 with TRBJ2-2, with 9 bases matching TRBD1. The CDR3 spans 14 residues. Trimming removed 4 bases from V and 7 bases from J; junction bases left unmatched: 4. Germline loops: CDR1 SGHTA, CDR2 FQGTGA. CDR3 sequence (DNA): TGTGCCAGCAGCTCGGGACAGGGTAACGGGGAGCTGTTTTTT. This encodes CASSSGQGNGELFF. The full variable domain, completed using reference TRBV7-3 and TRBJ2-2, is GAGVSQTPSNKVTEKGKYVELRCDPISGHTALYWYRQSLGQGPEFLIYFQGTGAADDSGLPNDRFFAVRPEGSVSTLKIQRTERGDSAVYLCASSSGQGNGELFFGEGSRLTVL.

The CDR3 nucleotides read TGTGCCAGCGGACAGTTTAACACCGGGGAGCTGTTTTTT. This translates into CASGQFNTGELFF. This chain links TRBV2 with TRBJ2-2; possible D gene TRBD1, 6 bases. This CDR3 spans 13 amino acids. CDR1 is SNHLY, CDR2 FYNNEI, per germline. Trimming removed 8 bases at V and 2 bases at J, with 9 bases between.

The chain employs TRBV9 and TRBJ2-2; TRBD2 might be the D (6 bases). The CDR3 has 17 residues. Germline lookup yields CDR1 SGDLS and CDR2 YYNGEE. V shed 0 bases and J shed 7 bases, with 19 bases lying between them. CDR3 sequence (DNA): TGTGCCAGCAGCGTAGCCCCCAGTGGGAGGAATGTCGGGGAGCTGTTTTTT. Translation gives CASSVAPSGRNVGELFF.